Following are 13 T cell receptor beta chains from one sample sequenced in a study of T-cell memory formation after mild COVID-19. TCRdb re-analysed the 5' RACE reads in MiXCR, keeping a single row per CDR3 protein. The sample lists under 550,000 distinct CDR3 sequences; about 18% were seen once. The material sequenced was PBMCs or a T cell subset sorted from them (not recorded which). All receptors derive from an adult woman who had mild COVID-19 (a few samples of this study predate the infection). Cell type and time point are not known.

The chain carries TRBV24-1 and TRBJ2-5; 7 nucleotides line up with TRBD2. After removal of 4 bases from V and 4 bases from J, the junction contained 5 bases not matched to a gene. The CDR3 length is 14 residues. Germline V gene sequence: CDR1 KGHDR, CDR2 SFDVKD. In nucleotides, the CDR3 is TGTGCCACCAGTGAGGGAGGGATTCTAGAGACCCAGTACTTC. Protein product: CATSEGGILETQYF.

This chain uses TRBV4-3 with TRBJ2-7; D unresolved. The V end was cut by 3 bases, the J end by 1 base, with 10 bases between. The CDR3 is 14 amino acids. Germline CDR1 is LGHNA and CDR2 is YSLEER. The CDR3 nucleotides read TGCGCCAGCAGCCAGTTAATCGAGTCCTACGAGCAGTACTTC. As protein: CASSQLIESYEQYF.

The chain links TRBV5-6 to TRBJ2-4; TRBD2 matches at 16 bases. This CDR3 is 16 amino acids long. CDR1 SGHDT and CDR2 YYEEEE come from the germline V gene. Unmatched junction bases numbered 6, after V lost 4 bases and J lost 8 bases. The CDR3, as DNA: TGTGCCAGCAGCCCGGGACTAGCGGGGGGGCTCTACATTCAGTACTTC. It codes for CASSPGLAGGLYIQYF.

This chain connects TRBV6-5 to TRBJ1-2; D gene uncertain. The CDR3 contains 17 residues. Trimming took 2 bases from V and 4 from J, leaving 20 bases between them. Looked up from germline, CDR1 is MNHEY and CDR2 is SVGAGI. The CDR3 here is CASSYTRGLGVIYGYTF. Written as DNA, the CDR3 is TGTGCCAGCAGTTACACTAGAGGTCTGGGTGTCATCTATGGCTACACCTTC.

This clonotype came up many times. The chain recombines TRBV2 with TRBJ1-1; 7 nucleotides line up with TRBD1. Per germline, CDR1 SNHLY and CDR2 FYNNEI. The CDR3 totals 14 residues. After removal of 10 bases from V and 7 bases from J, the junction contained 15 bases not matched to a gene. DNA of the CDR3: TGTGCCACCACGATGGGGGGGCGGACAGGTGAAGCTTTCTTT. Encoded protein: CATTMGGRTGEAFF. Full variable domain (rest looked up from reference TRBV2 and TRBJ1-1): EPEVTQTPSHQVTQMGQEVILRCVPISNHLYFYWYRQILGQKVEFLVSFYNNEISEKSEIFDDQFSVERPDGSNFTLKIRSTKLEDSAMYFCATTMGGRTGEAFFGQGTRLTVV.

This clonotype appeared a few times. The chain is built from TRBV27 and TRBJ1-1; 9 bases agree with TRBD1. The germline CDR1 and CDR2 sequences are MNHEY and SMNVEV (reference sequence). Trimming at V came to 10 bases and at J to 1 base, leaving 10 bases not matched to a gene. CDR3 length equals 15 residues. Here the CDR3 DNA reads TGTGCCACTGACCGACAGGGGGATGAGAACACTGAAGCTTTCTTT. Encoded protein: CATDRQGDENTEAFF.

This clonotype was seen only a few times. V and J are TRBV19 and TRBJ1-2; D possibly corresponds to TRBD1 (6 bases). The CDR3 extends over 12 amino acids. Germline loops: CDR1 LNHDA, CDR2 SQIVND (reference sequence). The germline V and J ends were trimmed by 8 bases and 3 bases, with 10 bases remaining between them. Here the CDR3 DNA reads TGTGCCAGTCAGGGGTTCGACTATGGCTACACCTTC. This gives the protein CASQGFDYGYTF.

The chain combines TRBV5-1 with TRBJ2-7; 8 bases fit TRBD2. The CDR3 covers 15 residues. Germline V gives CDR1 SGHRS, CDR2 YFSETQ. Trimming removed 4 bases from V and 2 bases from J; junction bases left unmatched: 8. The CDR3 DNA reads TGCGCCAGCAGCATCCTTAGCGGGGATACCTACGAGCAGTACTTC. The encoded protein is CASSILSGDTYEQYF.

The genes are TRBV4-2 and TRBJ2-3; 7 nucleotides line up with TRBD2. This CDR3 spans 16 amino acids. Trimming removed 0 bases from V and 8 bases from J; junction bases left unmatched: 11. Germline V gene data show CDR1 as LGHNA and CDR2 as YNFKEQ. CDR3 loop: CASSQDSAPPGGTQYF. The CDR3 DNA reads TGTGCCAGCAGCCAAGATTCGGCGCCCCCGGGAGGTACGCAGTATTTT.

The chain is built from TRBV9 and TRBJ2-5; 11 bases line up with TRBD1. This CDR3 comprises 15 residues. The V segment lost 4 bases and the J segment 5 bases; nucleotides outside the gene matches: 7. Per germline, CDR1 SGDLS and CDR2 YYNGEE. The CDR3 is CASSPGQGARETQYF. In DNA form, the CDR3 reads TGTGCCAGCAGCCCAGGACAGGGGGCACGGGAGACCCAGTACTTC.

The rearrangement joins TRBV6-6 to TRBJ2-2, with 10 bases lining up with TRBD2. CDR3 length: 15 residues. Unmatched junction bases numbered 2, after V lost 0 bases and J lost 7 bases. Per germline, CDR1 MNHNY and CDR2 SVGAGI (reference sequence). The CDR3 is CASSYSSGRFGELFF. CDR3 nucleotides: TGTGCCAGCAGTTACTCTAGCGGGAGGTTCGGGGAGCTGTTTTTT.

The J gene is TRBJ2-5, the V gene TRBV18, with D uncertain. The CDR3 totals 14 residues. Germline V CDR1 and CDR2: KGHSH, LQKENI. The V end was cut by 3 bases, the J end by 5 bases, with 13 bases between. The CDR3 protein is CASSPSTPRETQYF. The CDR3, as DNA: TGTGCCAGCTCACCCTCGACCCCGCGGGAGACCCAGTACTTC.

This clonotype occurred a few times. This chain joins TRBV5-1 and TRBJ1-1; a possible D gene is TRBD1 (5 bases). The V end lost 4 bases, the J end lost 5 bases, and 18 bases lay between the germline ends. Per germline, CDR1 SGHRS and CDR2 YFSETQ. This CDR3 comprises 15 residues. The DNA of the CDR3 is TGCGCCAGCAGCCAGGAATTCATAGGGGTTACTGAAGCTTTCTTT. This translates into CASSQEFIGVTEAFF. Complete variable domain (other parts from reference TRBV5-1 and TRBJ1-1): KAGVTQTPRYLIKTRGQQVTLSCSPISGHRSVSWYQQTPGQGLQFLFEYFSETQRNKGNFPGRFSGRQFSNSRSEMNVSTLELGDSALYLCASSQEFIGVTEAFFGQGTRLTVV.